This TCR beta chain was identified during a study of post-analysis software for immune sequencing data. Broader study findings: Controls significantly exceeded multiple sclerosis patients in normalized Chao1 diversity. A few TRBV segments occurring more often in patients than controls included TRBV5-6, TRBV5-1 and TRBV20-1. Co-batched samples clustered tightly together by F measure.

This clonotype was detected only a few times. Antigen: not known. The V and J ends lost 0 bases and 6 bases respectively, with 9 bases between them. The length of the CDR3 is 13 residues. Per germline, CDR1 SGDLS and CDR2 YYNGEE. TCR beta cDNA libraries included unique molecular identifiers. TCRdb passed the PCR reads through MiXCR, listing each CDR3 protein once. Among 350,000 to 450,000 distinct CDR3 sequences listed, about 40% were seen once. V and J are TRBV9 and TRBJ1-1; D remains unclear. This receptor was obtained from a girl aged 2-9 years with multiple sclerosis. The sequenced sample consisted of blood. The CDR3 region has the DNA TGTGCCAGCAGCGTAGTTGGAGGAGCTGAAGCTTTCTTT. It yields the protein CASSVVGGAEAFF.